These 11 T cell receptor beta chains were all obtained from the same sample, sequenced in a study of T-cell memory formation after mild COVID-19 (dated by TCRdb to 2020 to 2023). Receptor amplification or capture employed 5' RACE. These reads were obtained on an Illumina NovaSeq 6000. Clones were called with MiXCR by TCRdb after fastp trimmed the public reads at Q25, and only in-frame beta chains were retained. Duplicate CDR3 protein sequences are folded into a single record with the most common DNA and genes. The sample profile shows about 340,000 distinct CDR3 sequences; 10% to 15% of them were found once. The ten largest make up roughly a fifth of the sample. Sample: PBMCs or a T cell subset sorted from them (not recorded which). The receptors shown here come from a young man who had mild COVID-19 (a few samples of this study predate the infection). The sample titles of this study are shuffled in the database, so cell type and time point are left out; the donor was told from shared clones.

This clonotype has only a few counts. DNA of the CDR3: TGTGCCTGGAGCTTAGCCGGGACAGGCTACGAGCAGTACTTC. As protein: CAWSLAGTGYEQYF. V usage is TRBV30 and J usage is TRBJ2-7; the match to TRBD1 covers 8 bases. Trimming took 3 bases from V and 3 from J; bases not matched to a gene: 7. The CDR3 runs 14 residues. Germline lookup yields CDR1 GTSNPN and CDR2 SVGIG (reference sequence).

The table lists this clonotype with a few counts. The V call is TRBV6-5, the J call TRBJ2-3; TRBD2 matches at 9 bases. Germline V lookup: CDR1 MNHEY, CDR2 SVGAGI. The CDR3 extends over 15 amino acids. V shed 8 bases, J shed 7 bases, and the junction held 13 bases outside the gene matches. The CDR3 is CASQGEASGENTQYF. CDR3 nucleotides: TGTGCCAGCCAAGGGGAGGCTAGCGGGGAGAATACGCAGTATTTT.

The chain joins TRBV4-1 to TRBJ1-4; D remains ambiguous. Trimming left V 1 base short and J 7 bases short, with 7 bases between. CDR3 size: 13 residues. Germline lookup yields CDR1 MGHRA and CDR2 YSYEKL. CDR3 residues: CASSQGVSEKLFF. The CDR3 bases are TGCGCCAGCAGCCAAGGAGTAAGTGAAAAACTGTTTTTT.

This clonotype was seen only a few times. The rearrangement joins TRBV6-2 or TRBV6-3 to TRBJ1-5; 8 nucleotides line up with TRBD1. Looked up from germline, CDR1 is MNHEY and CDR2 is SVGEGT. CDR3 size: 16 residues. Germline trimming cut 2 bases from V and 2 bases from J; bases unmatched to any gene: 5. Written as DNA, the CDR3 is TGTGCCAGCAGTTACCCAGACAGGGGTGGCAATCAGCCCCAGCATTTT. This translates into CASSYPDRGGNQPQHF.

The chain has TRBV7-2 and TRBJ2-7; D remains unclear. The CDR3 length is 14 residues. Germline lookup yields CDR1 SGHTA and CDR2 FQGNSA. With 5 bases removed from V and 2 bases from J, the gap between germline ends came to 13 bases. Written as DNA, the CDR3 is TGTGCCAGCAGCCCAACAGCTCCCACCTACGAGCAGTACTTC. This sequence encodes CASSPTAPTYEQYF.

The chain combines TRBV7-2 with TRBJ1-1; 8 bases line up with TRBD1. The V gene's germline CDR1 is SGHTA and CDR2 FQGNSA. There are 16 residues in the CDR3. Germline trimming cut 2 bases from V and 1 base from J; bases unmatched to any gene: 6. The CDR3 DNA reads TGTGCCAGCAGCTTACGGGCAGGGGGCGCGAACACTGAAGCTTTCTTT. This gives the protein CASSLRAGGANTEAFF.

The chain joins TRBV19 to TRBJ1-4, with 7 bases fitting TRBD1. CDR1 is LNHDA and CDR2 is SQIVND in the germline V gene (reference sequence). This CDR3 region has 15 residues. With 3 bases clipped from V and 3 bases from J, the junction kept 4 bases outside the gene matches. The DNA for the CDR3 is TGTGCCAGTAGTATGTCGACAGGGCCTAATGAAAAACTGTTTTTT. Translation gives CASSMSTGPNEKLFF.

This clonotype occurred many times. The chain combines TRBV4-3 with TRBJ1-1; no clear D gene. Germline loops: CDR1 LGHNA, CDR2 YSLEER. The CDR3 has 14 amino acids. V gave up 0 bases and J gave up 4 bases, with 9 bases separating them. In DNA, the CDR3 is TGCGCCAGCAGCCAAGATCGGTTTAGCACTGAAGCTTTCTTT. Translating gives CASSQDRFSTEAFF.

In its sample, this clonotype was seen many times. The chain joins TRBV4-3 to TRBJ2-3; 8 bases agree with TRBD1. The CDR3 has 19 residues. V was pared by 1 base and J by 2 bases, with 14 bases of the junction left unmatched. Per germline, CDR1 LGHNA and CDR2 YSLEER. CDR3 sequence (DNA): TGCGCCAGCAGCCAAGGTCCTGCACGGACAGGGTGGAACACAGATACGCAGTATTTT. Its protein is CASSQGPARTGWNTDTQYF.

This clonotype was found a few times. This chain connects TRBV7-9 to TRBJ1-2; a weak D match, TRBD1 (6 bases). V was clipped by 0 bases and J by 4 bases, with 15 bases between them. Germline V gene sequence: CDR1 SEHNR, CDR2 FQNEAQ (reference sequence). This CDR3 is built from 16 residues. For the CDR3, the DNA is TGTGCCAGCAGCTTAGCGGCAGGGGATTACTCCTATGGCTACACCTTC. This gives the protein CASSLAAGDYSYGYTF. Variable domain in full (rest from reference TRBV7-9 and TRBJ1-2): DTGVSQNPRHKITKRGQNVTFRCDPISEHNRLYWYRQTLGQGPEFLTYFQNEAQLEKSRLLSDRFSAERPKGSFSTLEIQRTEQGDSAMYLCASSLAAGDYSYGYTFGSGTRLTVV.

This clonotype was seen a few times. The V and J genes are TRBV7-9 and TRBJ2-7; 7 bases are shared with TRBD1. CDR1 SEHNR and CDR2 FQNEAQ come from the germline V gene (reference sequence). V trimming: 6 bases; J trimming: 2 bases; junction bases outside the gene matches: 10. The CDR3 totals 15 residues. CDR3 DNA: TGTGCCAGCAGTCGTACCGACAGGGCACCCTACGAGCAGTACTTC. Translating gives CASSRTDRAPYEQYF.